This T cell receptor (beta chain) was identified during a study of T cells in Graves' hyperthyroidism and ophthalmopathy. Findings and caveats of the study: Blood also showed most of the thyroid clonotypes that were expanded above 0.001. In the analysis, a 13 V-J model separated ophthalmopathy from stable hyperthyroidism.

This clonotype was detected only a few times. The antigen is unknown. The definition of stable Graves' hyperthyroidism was no ophthalmopathy progression within 18 months. This CDR3 has 15 amino acids. The ends were cut back, 6 bases at V and 9 bases at J, with 23 bases in the middle. Regions amplified from RNA transcripts were the TCR beta CDR3 regions. Primed by the HTBI set, a first-round RT-PCR was run on the TCR CDR3. A single record per CDR3 protein comes from TCRdb applying MiXCR to the multiplex PCR reads. This table holds a few hundred thousand distinct CDR3 sequences, around 42% found once. The chain recombines TRBV12-3 or TRBV12-4 with TRBJ2-5; weak D call: TRBD1 (6 bases). Material for sequencing was peripheral blood or thyroid tissue (not recorded which). The TCR was taken from a woman between 18 and 29 years old with Graves' hyperthyroidism. CDR3: CASRLTQGSNQPQYF. CDR3 DNA sequence: TGTGCCAGCAGGTTAACCCAGGGGTCCAATCAGCCCCAGTACTTC.